This T cell receptor (beta chain) was sequenced for a study of blood T cell repertoires in COVID-19. This clone was counted only a few times. At one end, the junction sequence differs from germline, possibly due to a read error. This table comes from immunoSEQ multiplex PCR, and its TCRdb copy is limited to in-frame clones, with some not included. Among about 240,000 clones listed, approximately 85% were seen once. There are 13 residues in the CDR3. The chain uses TRBV12-3 or TRBV12-4 and TRBJ2-3, with 8 bases aligning to TRBD1. Material: peripheral blood. The sequence was obtained from an elderly man with acute or convalescent COVID-19. DNA for the CDR3: TGTGCCAGCAGTACCGGGACAGGAGTAGTAGGTAATTTT. Translation: CASSTGTGVVGNF.